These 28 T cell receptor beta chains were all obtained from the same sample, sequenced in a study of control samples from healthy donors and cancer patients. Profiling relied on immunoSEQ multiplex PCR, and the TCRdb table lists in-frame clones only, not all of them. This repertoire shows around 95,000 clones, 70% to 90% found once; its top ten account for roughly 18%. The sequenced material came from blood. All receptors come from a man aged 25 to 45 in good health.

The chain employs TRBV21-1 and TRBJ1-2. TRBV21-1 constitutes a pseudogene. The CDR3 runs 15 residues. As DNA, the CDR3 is TGTGCCAGCAGCAAATCCGGCAGAATTAACTATGGCTACACCTTC. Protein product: CASSKSGRINYGYTF.

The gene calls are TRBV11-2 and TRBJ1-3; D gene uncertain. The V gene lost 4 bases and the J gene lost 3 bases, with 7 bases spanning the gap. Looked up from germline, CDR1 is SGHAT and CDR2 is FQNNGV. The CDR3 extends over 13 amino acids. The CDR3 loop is CASSSRGGNTIYF. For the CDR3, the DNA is TGTGCCAGCAGCTCCAGAGGTGGAAACACCATATATTTT.

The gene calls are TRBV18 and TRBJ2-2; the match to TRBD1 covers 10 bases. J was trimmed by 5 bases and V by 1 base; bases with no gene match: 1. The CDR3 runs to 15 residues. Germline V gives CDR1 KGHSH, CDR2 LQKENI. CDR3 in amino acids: CASSPRQGATGELFF. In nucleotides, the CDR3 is TGTGCCAGCTCACCACGACAGGGGGCGACCGGGGAGCTGTTTTTT.

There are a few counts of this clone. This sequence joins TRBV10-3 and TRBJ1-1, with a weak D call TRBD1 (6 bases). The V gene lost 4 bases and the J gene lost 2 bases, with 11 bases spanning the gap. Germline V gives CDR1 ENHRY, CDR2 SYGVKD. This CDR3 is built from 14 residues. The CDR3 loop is CAISGGGSNTEAFF. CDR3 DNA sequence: TGTGCCATCAGTGGAGGGGGTTCCAACACTGAAGCTTTCTTT.

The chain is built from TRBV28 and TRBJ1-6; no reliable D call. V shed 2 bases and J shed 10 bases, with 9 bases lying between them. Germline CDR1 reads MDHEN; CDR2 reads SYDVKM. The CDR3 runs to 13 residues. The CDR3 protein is CASSLGFASPLHF. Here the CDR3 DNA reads TGTGCCAGCAGTTTAGGGTTCGCGTCACCCCTCCACTTT.

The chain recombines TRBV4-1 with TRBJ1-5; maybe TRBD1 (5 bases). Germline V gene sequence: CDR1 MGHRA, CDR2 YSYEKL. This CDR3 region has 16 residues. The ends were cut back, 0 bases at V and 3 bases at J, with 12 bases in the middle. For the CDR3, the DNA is TGCGCCAGCAGCCAAGACCCGGCAGGGAACAATCAGCCCCAGCATTTT. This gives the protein CASSQDPAGNNQPQHF.

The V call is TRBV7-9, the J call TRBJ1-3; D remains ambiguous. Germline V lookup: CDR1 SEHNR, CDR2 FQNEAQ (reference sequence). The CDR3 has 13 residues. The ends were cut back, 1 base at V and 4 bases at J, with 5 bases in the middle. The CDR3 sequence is CASSLVAGNTIYF. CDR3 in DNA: TGTGCCAGCAGCTTAGTGGCCGGAAACACCATATATTTT. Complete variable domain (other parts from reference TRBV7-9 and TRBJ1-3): DTGVSQNPRHKITKRGQNVTFRCDPISEHNRLYWYRQTLGQGPEFLTYFQNEAQLEKSRLLSDRFSAERPKGSFSTLEIQRTEQGDSAMYLCASSLVAGNTIYFGEGSWLTVV.

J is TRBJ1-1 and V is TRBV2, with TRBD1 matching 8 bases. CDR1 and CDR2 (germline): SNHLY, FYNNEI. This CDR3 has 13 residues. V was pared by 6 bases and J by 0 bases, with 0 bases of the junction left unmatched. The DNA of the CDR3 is TGTGCCAGCAGGGGACAGGTGAACACTGAAGCTTTCTTT. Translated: CASRGQVNTEAFF.

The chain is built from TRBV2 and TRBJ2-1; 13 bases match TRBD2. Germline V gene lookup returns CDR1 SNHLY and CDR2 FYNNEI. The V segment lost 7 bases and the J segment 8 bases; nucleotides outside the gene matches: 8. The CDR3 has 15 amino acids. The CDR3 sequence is CASKGLAGVGDEQFF. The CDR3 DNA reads TGTGCCAGCAAAGGACTAGCGGGGGTGGGCGATGAGCAGTTCTTC. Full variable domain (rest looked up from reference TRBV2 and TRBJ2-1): EPEVTQTPSHQVTQMGQEVILRCVPISNHLYFYWYRQILGQKVEFLVSFYNNEISEKSEIFDDQFSVERPDGSNFTLKIRSTKLEDSAMYFCASKGLAGVGDEQFFGPGTRLTVL.

CDR3 coding DNA: TGCAGTGCTAGGCACACCGGGGAGCTGTTTTTT. This translates into CSARHTGELFF. The chain couples TRBV20-1 to TRBJ2-2; no definite D call. V was shortened by 3 bases and J by 3 bases, with 2 bases between the two germline ends. This CDR3 has 11 amino acids. Germline lookup yields CDR1 DFQATT and CDR2 SNEGSKA (reference sequence).

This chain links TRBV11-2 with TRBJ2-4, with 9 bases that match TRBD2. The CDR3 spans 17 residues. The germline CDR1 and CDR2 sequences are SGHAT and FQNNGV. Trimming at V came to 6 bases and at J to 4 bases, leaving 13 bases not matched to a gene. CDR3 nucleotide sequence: TGTGCCAGCAGTCAAACCGGGACTAGCCTGGGGAAAAACATTCAGTACTTC. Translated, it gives CASSQTGTSLGKNIQYF.

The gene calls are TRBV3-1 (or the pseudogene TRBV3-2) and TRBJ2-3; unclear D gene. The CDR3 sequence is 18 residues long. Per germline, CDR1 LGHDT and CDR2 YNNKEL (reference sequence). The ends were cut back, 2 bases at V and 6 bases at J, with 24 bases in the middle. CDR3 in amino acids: CASSQLSSTDTKFDTQYF. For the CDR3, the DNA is TGTGCCAGCAGCCAACTTTCCTCGACTGATACGAAATTTGATACGCAGTATTTT.

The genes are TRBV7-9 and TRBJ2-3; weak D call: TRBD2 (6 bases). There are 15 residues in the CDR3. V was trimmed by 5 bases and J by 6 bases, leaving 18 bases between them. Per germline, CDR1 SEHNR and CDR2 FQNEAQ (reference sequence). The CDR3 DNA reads TGTGCCAGCAGCCCCGGGGGACTCAATTACGATACGCAGTATTTT. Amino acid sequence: CASSPGGLNYDTQYF.

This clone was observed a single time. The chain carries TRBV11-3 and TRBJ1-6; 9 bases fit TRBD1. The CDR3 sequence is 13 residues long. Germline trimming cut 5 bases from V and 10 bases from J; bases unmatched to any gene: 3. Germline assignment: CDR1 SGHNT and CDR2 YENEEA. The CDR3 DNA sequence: TGTGCCAGCAGCGTGGACAGGGGCTCACCCCTCCACTTT. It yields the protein CASSVDRGSPLHF. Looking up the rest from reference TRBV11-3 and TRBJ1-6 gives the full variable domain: EAGVVQSPRYKIIEKKQPVAFWCNPISGHNTLYWYLQNLGQGPELLIRYENEEAVDDSQLPKDRFSAERLKGVDSTLKIQPAELGDSAVYLCASSVDRGSPLHFGNGTRLTVT.

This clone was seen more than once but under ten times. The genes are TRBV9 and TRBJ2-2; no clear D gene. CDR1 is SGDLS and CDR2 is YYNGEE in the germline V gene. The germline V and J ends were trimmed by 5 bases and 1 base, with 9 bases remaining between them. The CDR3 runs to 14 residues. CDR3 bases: TGTGCCAGCAGTGTGACTTGGAACACCGGGGAGCTGTTTTTT. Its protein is CASSVTWNTGELFF.

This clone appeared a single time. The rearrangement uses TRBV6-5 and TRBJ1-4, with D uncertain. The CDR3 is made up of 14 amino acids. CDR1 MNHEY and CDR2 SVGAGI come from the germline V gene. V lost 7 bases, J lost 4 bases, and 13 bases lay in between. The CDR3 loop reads CASTVAGNNEKLFF. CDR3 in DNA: TGTGCCAGCACGGTGGCCGGGAATAATGAAAAACTGTTTTTT.

CDR3 protein: CASSSGGSPLHF. CDR3 in DNA: TGTGCCAGCAGCTCCGGGGGGTCACCCCTCCACTTT. V usage is TRBV5-8 and J usage is TRBJ1-6, with D maybe TRBD1 (5 bases). The CDR3 totals 12 residues. The V end was cut by 3 bases, the J end by 10 bases, with 8 bases between. Germline assignment: CDR1 SGHTS and CDR2 YDEGEE.

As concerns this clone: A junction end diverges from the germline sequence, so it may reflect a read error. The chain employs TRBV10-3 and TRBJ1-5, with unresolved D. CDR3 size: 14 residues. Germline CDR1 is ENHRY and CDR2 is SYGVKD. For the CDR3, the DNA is TGTGCCATCAGTGAGGGTCAGTATAATCAGCTCCAGCATTTT. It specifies CAISEGQYNQLQHF.

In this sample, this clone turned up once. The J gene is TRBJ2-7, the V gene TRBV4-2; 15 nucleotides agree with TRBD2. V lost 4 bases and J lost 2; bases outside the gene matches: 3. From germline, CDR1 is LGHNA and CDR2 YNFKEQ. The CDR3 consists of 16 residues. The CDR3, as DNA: TGTGCCAGCAGCCCAGGGACTAGCGGGGGGACCTACGAGCAGTACTTC. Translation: CASSPGTSGGTYEQYF.

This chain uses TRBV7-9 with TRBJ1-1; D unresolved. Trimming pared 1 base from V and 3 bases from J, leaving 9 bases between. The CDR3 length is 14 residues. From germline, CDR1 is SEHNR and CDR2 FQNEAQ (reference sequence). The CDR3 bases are TGTGCCAGCAGCTTAGACTATAGGGACACTGAAGCTTTCTTT. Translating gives CASSLDYRDTEAFF.

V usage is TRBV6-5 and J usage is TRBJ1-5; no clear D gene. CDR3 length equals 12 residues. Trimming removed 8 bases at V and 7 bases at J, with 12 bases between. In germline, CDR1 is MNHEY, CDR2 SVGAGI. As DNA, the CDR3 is TGTGCCAGCCGAGAGGAAACCCAGCCCCAGCATTTT. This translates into CASREETQPQHF.

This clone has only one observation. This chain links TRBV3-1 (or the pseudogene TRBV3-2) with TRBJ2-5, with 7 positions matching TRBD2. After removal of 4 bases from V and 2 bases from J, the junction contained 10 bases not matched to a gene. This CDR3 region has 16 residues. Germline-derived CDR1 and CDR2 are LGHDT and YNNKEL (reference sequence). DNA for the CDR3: TGTGCCAGCAGCCCCGGTAGGGGAGGGAATCAAGAGACCCAGTACTTC. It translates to CASSPGRGGNQETQYF.

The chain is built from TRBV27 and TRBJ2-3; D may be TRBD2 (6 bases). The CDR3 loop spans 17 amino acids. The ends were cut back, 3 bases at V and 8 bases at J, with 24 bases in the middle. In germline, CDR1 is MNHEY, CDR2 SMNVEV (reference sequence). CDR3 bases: TGTGCCAGCAGTTTTACCACCGGGACTGGGCCTGCGAGTACGCAGTATTTT. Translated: CASSFTTGTGPASTQYF.

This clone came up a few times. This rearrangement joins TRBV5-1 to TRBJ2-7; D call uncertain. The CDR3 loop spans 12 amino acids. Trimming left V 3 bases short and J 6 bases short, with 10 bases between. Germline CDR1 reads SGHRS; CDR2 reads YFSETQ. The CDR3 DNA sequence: TGCGCCAGCAGCTCAAGTTTGTTCGAGCAGTACTTC. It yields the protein CASSSSLFEQYF.

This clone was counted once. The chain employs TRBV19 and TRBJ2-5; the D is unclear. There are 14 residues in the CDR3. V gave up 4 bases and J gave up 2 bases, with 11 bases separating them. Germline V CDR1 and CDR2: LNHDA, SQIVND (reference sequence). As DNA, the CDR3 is TGTGCCAGTAGTACCCGAAGACGGCAAGAGACCCAGTACTTC. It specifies CASSTRRRQETQYF.

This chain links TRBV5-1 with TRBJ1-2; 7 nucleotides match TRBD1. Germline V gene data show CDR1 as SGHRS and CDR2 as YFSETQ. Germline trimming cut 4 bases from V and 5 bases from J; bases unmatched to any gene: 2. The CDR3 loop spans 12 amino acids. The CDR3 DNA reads TGCGCCAGCAGCCCGACAGGGTATGGCTACACCTTC. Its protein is CASSPTGYGYTF.

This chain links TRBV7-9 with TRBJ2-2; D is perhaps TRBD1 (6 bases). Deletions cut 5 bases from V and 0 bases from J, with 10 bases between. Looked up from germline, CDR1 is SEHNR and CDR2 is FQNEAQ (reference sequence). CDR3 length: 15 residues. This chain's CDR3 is CASSPRTANTGELFF. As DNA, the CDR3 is TGTGCCAGCAGCCCACGGACAGCGAACACCGGGGAGCTGTTTTTT.

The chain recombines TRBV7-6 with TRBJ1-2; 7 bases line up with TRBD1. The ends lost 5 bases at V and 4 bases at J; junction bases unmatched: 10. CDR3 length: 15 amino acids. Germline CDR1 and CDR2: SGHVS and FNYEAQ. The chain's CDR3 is CASSPTQGVVYGYTF. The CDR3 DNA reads TGTGCCAGCAGCCCTACCCAGGGGGTAGTCTATGGCTACACCTTC.